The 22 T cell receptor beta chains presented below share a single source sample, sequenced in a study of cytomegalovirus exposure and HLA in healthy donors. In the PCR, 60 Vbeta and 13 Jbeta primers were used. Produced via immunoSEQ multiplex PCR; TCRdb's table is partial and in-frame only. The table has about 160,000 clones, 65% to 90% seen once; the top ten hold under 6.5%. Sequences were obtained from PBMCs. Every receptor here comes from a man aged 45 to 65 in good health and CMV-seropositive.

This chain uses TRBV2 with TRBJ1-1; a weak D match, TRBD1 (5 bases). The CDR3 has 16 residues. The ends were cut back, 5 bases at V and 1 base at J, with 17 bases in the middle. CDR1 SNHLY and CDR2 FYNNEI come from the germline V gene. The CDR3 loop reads CASSWSLRTQNTEAFF. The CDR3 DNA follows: TGTGCCAGCAGTTGGAGCCTCCGGACACAGAACACTGAAGCTTTCTTT.

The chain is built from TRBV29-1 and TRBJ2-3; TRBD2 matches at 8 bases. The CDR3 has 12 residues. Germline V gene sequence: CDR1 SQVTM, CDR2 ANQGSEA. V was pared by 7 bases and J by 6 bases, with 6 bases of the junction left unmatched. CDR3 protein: CSGRGGGDTQYF. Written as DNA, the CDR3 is TGCAGCGGCCGGGGGGGAGGGGATACGCAGTATTTT.

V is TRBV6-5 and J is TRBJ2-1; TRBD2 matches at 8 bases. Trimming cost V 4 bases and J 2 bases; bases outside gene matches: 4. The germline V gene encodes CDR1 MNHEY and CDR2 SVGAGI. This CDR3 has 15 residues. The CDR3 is CASSSTSGPYNEQFF. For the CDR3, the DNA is TGTGCCAGCAGTTCCACTAGCGGACCCTACAATGAGCAGTTCTTC.

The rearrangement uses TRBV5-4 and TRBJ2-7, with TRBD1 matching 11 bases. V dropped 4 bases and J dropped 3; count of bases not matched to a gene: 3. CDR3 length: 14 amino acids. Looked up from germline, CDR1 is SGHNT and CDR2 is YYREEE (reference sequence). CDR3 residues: CASSPDRGLYEQYV. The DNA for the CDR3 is TGTGCCAGCAGCCCGGACAGGGGGCTCTACGAGCAGTACGTC.

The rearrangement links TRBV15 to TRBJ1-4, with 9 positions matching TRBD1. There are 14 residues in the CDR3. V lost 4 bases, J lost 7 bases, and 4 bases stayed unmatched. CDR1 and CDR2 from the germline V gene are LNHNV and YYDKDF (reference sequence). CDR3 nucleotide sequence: TGTGCCACCAGCAAGACAGGGGGGCTTGAAAAACTGTTTTTT. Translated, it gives CATSKTGGLEKLFF.

The CDR3: CASSISLLAAGNEQFF. Written as DNA, the CDR3 is TGTGCCAGTAGTATCTCCCTTCTAGCGGCTGGCAATGAGCAGTTCTTC. The chain recombines TRBV19 with TRBJ2-1; 7 nucleotides align to TRBD2. The CDR3 spans 16 residues. CDR1 LNHDA and CDR2 SQIVND come from the germline V gene (reference sequence). V gave up 3 bases and J gave up 6 bases; unmatched junction bases: 11.

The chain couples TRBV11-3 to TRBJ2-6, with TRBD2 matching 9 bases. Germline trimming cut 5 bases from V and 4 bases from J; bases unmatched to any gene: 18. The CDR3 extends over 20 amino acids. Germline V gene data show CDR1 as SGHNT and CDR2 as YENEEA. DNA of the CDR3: TGTGCCAGCAGCCCCGAGCCCGGGTCTAGCGGGATAACAGGGGCCAACGTCCTGACTTTC. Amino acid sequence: CASSPEPGSSGITGANVLTF. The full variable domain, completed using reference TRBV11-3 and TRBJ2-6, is EAGVVQSPRYKIIEKKQPVAFWCNPISGHNTLYWYLQNLGQGPELLIRYENEEAVDDSQLPKDRFSAERLKGVDSTLKIQPAELGDSAVYLCASSPEPGSSGITGANVLTFGAGSRLTVL.

This CDR3 reads CSVEKGAEETQYF. The CDR3 DNA follows: TGCAGCGTTGAAAAGGGGGCGGAAGAGACCCAGTACTTC. The chain has TRBV29-1 and TRBJ2-5; 7 nucleotides match TRBD1. The trim removed 2 bases at V and 3 bases at J, leaving 3 bases unmatched. CDR3 length equals 13 residues. The germline V gene encodes CDR1 SQVTM and CDR2 ANQGSEA.

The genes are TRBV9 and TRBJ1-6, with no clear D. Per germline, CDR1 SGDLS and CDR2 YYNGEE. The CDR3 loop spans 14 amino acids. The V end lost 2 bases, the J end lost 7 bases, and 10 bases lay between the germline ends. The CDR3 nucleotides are TGTGCCAGCAGCGTTGACACGGCCAATTCACCCCTCCACTTT. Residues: CASSVDTANSPLHF. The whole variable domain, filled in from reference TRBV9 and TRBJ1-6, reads DSGVTQTPKHLITATGQRVTLRCSPRSGDLSVYWYQQSLDQGLQFLIQYYNGEERAKGNILERFSAQQFPDLHSELNLSSLELGDSALYFCASSVDTANSPLHFGNGTRLTVT.

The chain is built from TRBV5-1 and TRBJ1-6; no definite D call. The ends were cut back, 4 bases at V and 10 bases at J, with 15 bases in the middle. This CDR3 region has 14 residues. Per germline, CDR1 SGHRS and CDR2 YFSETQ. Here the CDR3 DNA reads TGCGCCAGCAGCCTCACCTCGGGTGGGTCACCCCTCCACTTT. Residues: CASSLTSGGSPLHF. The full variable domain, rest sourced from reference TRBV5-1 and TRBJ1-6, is KAGVTQTPRYLIKTRGQQVTLSCSPISGHRSVSWYQQTPGQGLQFLFEYFSETQRNKGNFPGRFSGRQFSNSRSEMNVSTLELGDSALYLCASSLTSGGSPLHFGNGTRLTVT.

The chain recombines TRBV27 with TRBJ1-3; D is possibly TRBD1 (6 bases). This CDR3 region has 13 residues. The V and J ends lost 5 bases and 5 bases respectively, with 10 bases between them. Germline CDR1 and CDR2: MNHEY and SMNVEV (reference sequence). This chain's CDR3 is CASSPGTRNTIYF. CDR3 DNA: TGTGCCAGCAGTCCCGGGACAAGAAACACCATATATTTT.

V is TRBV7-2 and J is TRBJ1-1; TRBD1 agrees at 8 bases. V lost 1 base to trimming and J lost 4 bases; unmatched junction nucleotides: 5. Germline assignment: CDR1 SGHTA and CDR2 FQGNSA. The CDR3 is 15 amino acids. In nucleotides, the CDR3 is TGTGCCAGCAGCTTAGTGGCTACAGGGGGCACTGAAGCTTTCTTT. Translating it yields CASSLVATGGTEAFF.

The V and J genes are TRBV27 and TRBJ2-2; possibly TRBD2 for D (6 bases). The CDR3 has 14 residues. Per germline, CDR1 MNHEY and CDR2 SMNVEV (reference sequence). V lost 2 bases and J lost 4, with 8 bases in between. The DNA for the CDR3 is TGTGCCAGCAGTTTAGAGGAGGGCACCGGGGAGCTGTTTTTT. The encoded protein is CASSLEEGTGELFF.

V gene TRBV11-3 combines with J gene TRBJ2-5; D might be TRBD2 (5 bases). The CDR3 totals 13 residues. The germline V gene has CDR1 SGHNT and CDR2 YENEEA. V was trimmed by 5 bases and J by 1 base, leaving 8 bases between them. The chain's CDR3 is CASSLTTQETQYF. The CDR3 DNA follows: TGTGCCAGCAGCCTGACTACCCAAGAGACCCAGTACTTC.

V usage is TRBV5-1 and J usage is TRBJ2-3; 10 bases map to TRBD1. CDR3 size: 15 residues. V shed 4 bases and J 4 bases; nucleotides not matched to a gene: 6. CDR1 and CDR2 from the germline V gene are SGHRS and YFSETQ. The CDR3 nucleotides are TGCGCCAGCAGCCCAGGACAGGGGGTCTCAGATACGCAGTATTTT. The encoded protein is CASSPGQGVSDTQYF.

Here the CDR3 DNA reads TGCGCCAGCAGCCAATACGAGGGGGCTCGGGGCTACACCTTC. It codes for CASSQYEGARGYTF. The genes are TRBV4-1 and TRBJ1-2; 7 bases are shared with TRBD1. The CDR3 totals 14 residues. V shed 2 bases, J shed 8 bases, and the junction held 8 bases outside the gene matches. Germline loops: CDR1 MGHRA, CDR2 YSYEKL.

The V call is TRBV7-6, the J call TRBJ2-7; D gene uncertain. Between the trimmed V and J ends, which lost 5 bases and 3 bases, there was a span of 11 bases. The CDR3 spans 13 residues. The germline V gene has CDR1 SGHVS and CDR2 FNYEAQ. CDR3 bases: TGTGCCAGCAGCCTGACCGACTTCTACGAGCAGTACTTC. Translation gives CASSLTDFYEQYF.

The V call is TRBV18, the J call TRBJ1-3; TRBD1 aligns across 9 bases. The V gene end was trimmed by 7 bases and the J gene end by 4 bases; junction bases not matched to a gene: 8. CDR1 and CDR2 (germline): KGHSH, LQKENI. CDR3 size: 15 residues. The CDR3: CASFTNRGQGNTIYF. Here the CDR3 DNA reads TGTGCCAGCTTCACCAACAGGGGGCAAGGAAACACCATATATTTT.

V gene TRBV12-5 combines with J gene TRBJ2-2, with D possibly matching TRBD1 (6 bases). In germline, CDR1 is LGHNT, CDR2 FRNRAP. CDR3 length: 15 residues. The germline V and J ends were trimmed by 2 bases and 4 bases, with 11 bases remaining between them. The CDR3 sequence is CASGLPTTGTGELFF. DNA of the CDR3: TGTGCTAGTGGTTTGCCCACGACAGGCACCGGGGAGCTGTTTTTT. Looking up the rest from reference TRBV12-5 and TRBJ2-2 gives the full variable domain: DARVTQTPRHKVTEMGQEVTMRCQPILGHNTVFWYRQTMMQGLELLAYFRNRAPLDDSGMPKDRFSAEMPDATLATLKIQPSEPRDSAVYFCASGLPTTGTGELFFGEGSRLTVL.

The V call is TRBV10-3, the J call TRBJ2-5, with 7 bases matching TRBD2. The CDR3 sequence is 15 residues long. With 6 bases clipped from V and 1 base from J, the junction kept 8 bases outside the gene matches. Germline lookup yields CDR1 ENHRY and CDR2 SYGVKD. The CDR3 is CAIRGTTNSQETQYF. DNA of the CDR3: TGTGCCATCAGGGGGACTACGAACTCCCAAGAGACCCAGTACTTC.

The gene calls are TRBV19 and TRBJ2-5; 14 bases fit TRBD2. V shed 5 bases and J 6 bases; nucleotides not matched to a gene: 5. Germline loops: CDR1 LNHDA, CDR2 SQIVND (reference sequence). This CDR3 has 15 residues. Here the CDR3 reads CASSATSGGAKTQYF. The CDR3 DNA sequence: TGTGCCAGTAGTGCGACTAGCGGGGGGGCTAAGACCCAGTACTTC. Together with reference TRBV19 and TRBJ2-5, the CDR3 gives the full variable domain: DGGITQSPKYLFRKEGQNVTLSCEQNLNHDAMYWYRQDPGQGLRLIYYSQIVNDFQKGDIAEGYSVSREKKESFPLTVTSAQKNPTAFYLCASSATSGGAKTQYFGPGTRLLVL.

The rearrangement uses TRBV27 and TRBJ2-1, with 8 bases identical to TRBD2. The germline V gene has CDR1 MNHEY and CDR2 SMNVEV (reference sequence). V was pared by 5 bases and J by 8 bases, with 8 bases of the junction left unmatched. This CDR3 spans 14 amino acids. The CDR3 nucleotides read TGTGCCAGCAGTGGACTAGCTTCCATGGATGAGCAGTTCTTC. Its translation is CASSGLASMDEQFF.